The TCR beta chain described here comes from a study of T cell responses to AZD1222 COVID-19 vaccine. This CDR3 has 17 amino acids. V shed 1 base, J shed 2 bases, and the junction held 4 bases outside the gene matches. CDR1 is SEHNR, CDR2 FQNEAQ, per germline (reference sequence). Turning to this clone: Its antigen remains unidentified.

The protocol was immunoSEQ multiplex PCR, while the TCRdb copy is restricted to in-frame clones and leaves out a portion. Here the sample spans some 99,000 clones, about 88% being singletons. Study-level results: Females made up more of the donors, who were largely white British, and clonal diversity may have come out too low. No repertoire was sampled before or during the peak T cell response, only after it.

The chain links TRBV7-9 to TRBJ2-1; 11 nucleotides match TRBD1. The TCR sequence derives from an adult who received the AZD1222 COVID-19 vaccine. The material was peripheral blood, obtained 28 days after the second AZD1222 dose. The CDR3 sequence: CASSLDPGQGAYNEQFF. CDR3 sequence (DNA): TGTGCCAGCAGCTTAGATCCGGGACAGGGGGCCTACAATGAGCAGTTCTTC.